A selection of T cell receptor beta chains follows, all from one sample in a study of cytomegalovirus exposure and HLA in healthy donors. TCRdb's table, derived via immunoSEQ multiplex PCR, lists solely in-frame clones and lacks some. The sample lists around 120,000 clones; 70% to 85% were seen once. Sequencing was carried out using PBMCs. These receptors all stem from a woman in her 40s in good health and CMV-seronegative. Both conserved end residues are part of each CDR3. A D gene is named only where the DNA matches it firmly. Clone size appears in some rows only: once, few, many, or a class for an expanded clone.

clone size,D gene,J gene,V gene,CDR3 DNA,CDR3 protein
few,NA,TRBJ2-7,TRBV21-1,TGTGCCAGCAGCAAAGACCCAATAACAGGGTCCTCCTACGAGCAGTACTTC,CASSKDPITGSSYEQYF
NA,TRBD1,TRBJ1-2,TRBV4-2,TGTGCCAGCAGCCAAGGTCCGACAGGGCAGGACTATGGCTACACCTTC,CASSQGPTGQDYGYTF
few,TRBD1,TRBJ1-2,TRBV10-3,TGTGCCATCAGGGAGACAGGGGGCGACTATGGCTACACCTTC,CAIRETGGDYGYTF
NA,NA,TRBJ2-1,TRBV27,TGTGCCAGCAGTTTAGTTAGCGGAGGGGCGGGGTGGAATGAGCAGTTCTTC,CASSLVSGGAGWNEQFF
NA,TRBD1,TRBJ2-2,TRBV6-5,TGTGCCAGCACCGACAGGGGTTTTACCGGGGAGCTGTTTTTT,CASTDRGFTGELFF
NA,TRBD2,TRBJ2-5,TRBV5-1,TGCGCCAGCAGCTACGGACTAGCAGCAGAGACCCAGTACTTC,CASSYGLAAETQYF
NA,NA,TRBJ1-2,TRBV28,TGTGCCAGCAGTCAAGAGGGAGGGAGTACTAACTATGGCTACACCTTC,CASSQEGGSTNYGYTF
NA,TRBD1,TRBJ1-1,TRBV4-3,TGCGCCAGCAGCCAAGATATAGGGGGCGTACCTGAAGCTTTCTTT,CASSQDIGGVPEAFF
NA,NA,TRBJ1-1,TRBV19,TGTGCCAGTAGTATAGGCCTAGTTCGGAGGTTAGGCGCTGAAGCTTTCTTT,CASSIGLVRRLGAEAFF
few,NA,TRBJ1-1,TRBV28,TGTGCCAGCAGTTTAACAGTGAACTCTGAAGCTTTCTTT,CASSLTVNSEAFF
once,TRBD2,TRBJ2-1,TRBV4-3,TGCGCCAGCAGCCAAGCTTTAGGCCGATGGGAGGGGAATGAGCAGTTCTTC,CASSQALGRWEGNEQFF
NA,NA,TRBJ2-5,TRBV28,TGTGCCAGCACCCTGGGGGGGGGCGAGGTTCAAGGAGAGACCCAGTACTTC,CASTLGGGEVQGETQYF
few,NA,TRBJ1-3,TRBV28,TGTGCCAGCAGCTCTCTACACTACTCTGGAAACACCATATATTTT,CASSSLHYSGNTIYF
NA,TRBD1,TRBJ1-4,TRBV6-4,TGTGCCAGTCGCTTCGACAGGGAGTGGAATGAAAAACTGTTTTTT,CASRFDREWNEKLFF
NA,NA,TRBJ2-1,TRBV18,TGTGCCAGCTCACCACCGACAAGGAGGCCGAAGGATGAGCAGTTCTTC,CASSPPTRRPKDEQFF
NA,NA,TRBJ2-7,TRBV6-1,TGTGCCAGCAGGTTGAATTTAAGAGACTACGAGCAGTACTTC,CASRLNLRDYEQYF
NA,TRBD2,TRBJ2-1,TRBV7-9,TGTGCCAGAGAGGGAGTAGCGGGAGGGAGGCACAATGAGCAGTTCTTC,CAREGVAGGRHNEQFF
NA,TRBD1,TRBJ1-1,TRBV30,TGTGCCTGGGACAGGGGGGGAGATACTGAAGCTTTCTTT,CAWDRGGDTEAFF
NA,TRBD1,TRBJ1-2,TRBV27,TGTGCCAGCAGTTCCCGGGACAGGGGACTTCGGGCTGACTATGGCTACACCTTC,CASSSRDRGLRADYGYTF
NA,NA,TRBJ1-1,TRBV4-2,TGTGCCAGCAGCCTCCTAAACAGTAGAGAAGCTTTCTTT,CASSLLNSREAFF
NA,NA,TRBJ1-1,TRBV19,TGTGCCAGTAGTCGTTACACTGAAGCTTTCTTT,CASSRYTEAFF
once,TRBD2,TRBJ2-2,TRBV28,TGTGCCAGCAGACTGACGGGACTAGCGGTTGCCGGGGAGCTGTTTTTT,CASRLTGLAVAGELFF
NA,TRBD2,TRBJ2-3,TRBV2,TGTGCCAGCAGTGAACTAGCGGGGGCGGGAGATACGCAGTATTTT,CASSELAGAGDTQYF
NA,NA,TRBJ2-1,TRBV19,TGTGCCAGTAGCTACGGTCAGGGCAATGAGCAGTTCTTC,CASSYGQGNEQFF
NA,TRBD2,TRBJ2-1,TRBV19,TGCGCCAGTAGTATGGGGGCGGGAGGGAATGAGCAGTTCTTC,CASSMGAGGNEQFF
NA,NA,TRBJ2-1,TRBV12-5,TGTGCTAGTGGTCCGGACCGCCGGGGGAATGAGCAGTTCTTC,CASGPDRRGNEQFF
NA,TRBD1,TRBJ1-1,TRBV2,TGTGCCAGCAGGGGTAGACAGGGGAGTACTGAAGCTTTCTTT,CASRGRQGSTEAFF